This passage covers 25 T cell receptor beta chains from one sample sequenced in a study of blood T cell repertoires in COVID-19 (TCRdb year 2020). Libraries came from the immunoSEQ multiplex PCR assay. The table comes from immuneACCESS by way of TCRdb, which keeps in-frame sequences with V and J called. Part of the clones is missing from these tables; in studies checked, under half for an unresolved V gene and the rest for unknown reasons. Present in this sample are approximately 75,000 clones, about three quarters of which were seen just once. The leading ten clones occupy 25% to 30% of the sample. Sequenced sample: peripheral blood. Receptors were obtained from a woman older than 75 with active or convalescent COVID-19.

The J gene is TRBJ2-7, the V gene TRBV7-2; TRBD2 aligns across 11 bases. Germline loops: CDR1 SGHTA, CDR2 FQGNSA. The trim removed 3 bases at V and 3 bases at J, leaving 1 base unmatched. The CDR3 totals 14 residues. Here the CDR3 reads CASSFSGGGYEQYF. DNA for the CDR3: TGTGCCAGCAGCTTTAGCGGGGGGGGCTACGAGCAGTACTTC.

Regarding this clone: Sequence at one end of the junction differs from germline and may be a read error. V gene TRBV10-3 combines with J gene TRBJ1-6, with a weak D call TRBD1 (5 bases). The CDR3 has 13 residues. CDR1 and CDR2 from the germline V gene are ENHRY and SYGVKD. CDR3 protein: CAISEPQVSALHF. The CDR3 DNA sequence: TGTGCCATCAGTGAACCACAGGTTTCAGCCCTCCACTTT.

The rearrangement links TRBV6-2 or TRBV6-3 to TRBJ2-5; 8 positions agree with TRBD1. Germline CDR1 reads MNHEY; CDR2 reads SVGEGT. This CDR3 has 15 amino acids. The V gene end was trimmed by 5 bases and the J gene end by 4 bases; junction bases not matched to a gene: 9. In DNA, the CDR3 is TGTGCCAGCAGTCTTAGCCGGACAGGGATAGAGACCCAGTACTTC. Its translation: CASSLSRTGIETQYF.

This sequence joins TRBV19 and TRBJ1-1; no clear D. With 0 bases removed from V and 0 bases from J, the gap between germline ends came to 8 bases. Looked up from germline, CDR1 is LNHDA and CDR2 is SQIVND (reference sequence). This CDR3 has 15 residues. CDR3 nucleotide sequence: TGTGCCAGTAGTATAGATCGGGGTCTGAACACTGAAGCTTTCTTT. Translated, it gives CASSIDRGLNTEAFF.

The chain recombines TRBV10-3 with TRBJ2-3; D perhaps matches TRBD1 (5 bases). The CDR3 covers 17 residues. The V and J ends lost 4 bases and 7 bases respectively, with 24 bases between them. Germline CDR1 reads ENHRY; CDR2 reads SYGVKD. The CDR3 loop reads CAISGLPQGGDGNTQYF. The DNA for the CDR3 is TGTGCCATCAGTGGACTCCCCCAGGGCGGTGATGGAAATACGCAGTATTTT.

The rearrangement uses TRBV15 and TRBJ2-2; 7 nucleotides agree with TRBD1. Looked up from germline, CDR1 is LNHNV and CDR2 is YYDKDF (reference sequence). CDR3 size: 17 residues. V lost 1 base to trimming and J lost 4 bases; unmatched junction nucleotides: 9. CDR3 protein: CATSRVGRGWGTGELFF. In DNA, the CDR3 is TGTGCCACCAGCAGAGTCGGCAGGGGGTGGGGCACCGGGGAGCTGTTTTTT.

The chain employs TRBV10-2 and TRBJ2-1; 9 nucleotides line up with TRBD1. Losses at the gene ends were 6 bases for V and 3 bases for J; bases not matched to a gene: 6. This CDR3 region has 15 residues. From germline, CDR1 is WSHSY and CDR2 SAAADI. The chain's CDR3 is CASREGTGYYNEQFF. The CDR3 DNA reads as TGCGCCAGCAGAGAAGGGACAGGGTACTACAATGAGCAGTTCTTC.

V usage is TRBV9 and J usage is TRBJ1-5, with D hard to call. The germline V gene has CDR1 SGDLS and CDR2 YYNGEE. Trimming stripped 7 bases from V and 2 bases from J, with 7 bases between. The CDR3 is 12 residues long. CDR3: CASGSGNQPQHF. CDR3 nucleotides: TGTGCCAGCGGAAGCGGCAATCAGCCCCAGCATTTT.

This chain's CDR3 is CATSDPGQSNVLTF. The CDR3 DNA is TGTGCCACCAGTGACCCCGGACAGAGCAACGTCCTGACTTTC. V and J are TRBV24-1 and TRBJ2-6; D is possibly TRBD1 (6 bases). The V end lost 4 bases, the J end lost 9 bases, and 12 bases lay between the germline ends. The CDR3 contains 14 residues. The germline CDR1 and CDR2 sequences are KGHDR and SFDVKD.

About this clone itself: Other DNA sequences in the same sample also yield this CDR3. The chain couples TRBV6-1 to TRBJ1-5, with a tentative D call TRBD1 (5 bases). Deletions cut 0 bases from V and 1 base from J, with 7 bases between. The CDR3 has 15 residues. The germline V gene encodes CDR1 MNHNS and CDR2 SASEGT. CDR3 coding DNA: TGTGCCAGCAGTGAAGCGGGGGGAAGCAATCAGCCCCAGCATTTT. It specifies CASSEAGGSNQPQHF.

The V gene is TRBV19, the J gene TRBJ2-6; unclear D gene. The CDR3 sequence is 14 residues long. The germline V gene has CDR1 LNHDA and CDR2 SQIVND (reference sequence). With 3 bases removed from V and 0 bases from J, the gap between germline ends came to 3 bases. The CDR3 here is CASSIYSGANVLTF. The CDR3 DNA is TGTGCCAGTAGTATCTACTCTGGGGCCAACGTCCTGACTTTC.

The rearrangement uses TRBV29-1 and TRBJ2-7, with TRBD1 matching over 8 bases. The CDR3 consists of 13 residues. CDR1 is SQVTM and CDR2 is ANQGSEA in the germline V gene. J was trimmed by 3 bases and V by 5 bases; bases with no gene match: 6. CDR3 protein: CSVSGTGYYEQYF. The DNA of the CDR3 is TGCAGCGTTTCCGGGACAGGCTACTACGAGCAGTACTTC.

V is TRBV20-1 and J is TRBJ2-4, with a tentative D call TRBD2 (5 bases). CDR1 and CDR2 (germline): DFQATT, SNEGSKA (reference sequence). Trimming cost V 3 bases and J 9 bases, with 15 bases left between them. The CDR3 is 13 amino acids. CDR3 nucleotides: TGCAGTGCTAGTGCAAGCCGGGCGGGCATTCAGTACTTC. Amino acids: CSASASRAGIQYF.

The rearrangement uses TRBV6-5 and TRBJ1-4; D perhaps matches TRBD1 (6 bases). This CDR3 contains 15 residues. Germline CDR1 MNHEY, CDR2 SVGAGI. V lost 2 bases to trimming and J lost 6 bases, with 13 bases between them. Here the CDR3 DNA reads TGTGCCAGCAGTTACAGCGGGACATGGGATGAAAAACTGTTTTTT. Its translation is CASSYSGTWDEKLFF.

This chain joins TRBV7-6 and TRBJ2-1; 15 positions agree with TRBD2. The V and J ends lost 5 bases and 7 bases, in that order; junction bases with no gene match: 3. Germline V CDR1 and CDR2: SGHVS, FNYEAQ. There are 15 residues in the CDR3. The CDR3 region is CASSQGLAGGNEQFF. The CDR3 DNA reads TGTGCCAGCAGCCAAGGACTAGCGGGGGGGAATGAGCAGTTCTTC. Filled out from reference TRBV7-6 and TRBJ2-1, the complete variable domain reads GAGVSQSPRYKVTKRGQDVALRCDPISGHVSLYWYRQALGQGPEFLTYFNYEAQQDKSGLPNDRFSAERPEGSISTLTIQRTEQRDSAMYRCASSQGLAGGNEQFFGPGTRLTVL.

V is TRBV30 and J is TRBJ1-6; D is undetermined. The V gene lost 1 base and the J gene lost 7 bases, with 2 bases spanning the gap. The CDR3 extends over 11 amino acids. The germline V gene has CDR1 GTSNPN and CDR2 SVGIG (reference sequence). The CDR3 nucleotides are TGTGCCTGGAGTGCGAATTCACCCCTCCACTTT. This codes for CAWSANSPLHF.

This sequence joins TRBV7-8 and TRBJ1-4; D ambiguous. Trimming left V 5 bases short and J 12 bases short, with 16 bases between. The CDR3 runs 13 residues. Looked up from germline, CDR1 is SGHVS and CDR2 is FQNEAQ. The CDR3 region has the DNA TGTGCCAGCAGCGAACTCCGAGACGGGGAACTGTTTTTT. Protein sequence: CASSELRDGELFF.

The rearrangement uses TRBV5-4 and TRBJ2-5; 15 bases map to TRBD2. The CDR3 sequence is 18 residues long. CDR1 and CDR2 from the germline V gene are SGHNT and YYREEE (reference sequence). The V segment lost 0 bases and the J segment 5 bases; nucleotides outside the gene matches: 8. The CDR3 region has the DNA TGTGCCAGCAGCTTGGGGACTAGCGGGGGGGCCCGGGTGGAGACCCAGTACTTC. This sequence encodes CASSLGTSGGARVETQYF.

The rearrangement joins TRBV5-5 to TRBJ2-1; 8 bases match TRBD1. Trimming took 7 bases from V and 7 from J; bases not matched to a gene: 13. The V gene's germline CDR1 is SGHKS and CDR2 YYEKEE (reference sequence). This CDR3 region has 15 residues. For the CDR3, the DNA is TGTGCCAGCGGACAGGGAGGCGGTACGGCGAATGAGCAGTTCTTC. Residues: CASGQGGGTANEQFF.

The chain employs TRBV4-1 and TRBJ2-5; 8 bases map to TRBD2. The ends lost 1 base at V and 5 bases at J; junction bases unmatched: 6. The CDR3 extends over 15 amino acids. Germline CDR1 MGHRA, CDR2 YSYEKL. CDR3 residues: CASSQAGTSGETQYF. CDR3 DNA: TGCGCCAGCAGCCAAGCCGGGACTAGTGGGGAGACCCAGTACTTC.

This clone was detected a few times. This CDR3 is CASSLWTSGGAREQYF. In DNA, the CDR3 is TGTGCCAGCAGCCTGTGGACTAGCGGGGGGGCCCGCGAGCAGTACTTC. This chain links TRBV7-2 with TRBJ2-7; TRBD2 aligns across 15 bases. Germline CDR1 reads SGHTA; CDR2 reads FQGNSA. The V gene end was trimmed by 5 bases and the J gene end by 6 bases; junction bases not matched to a gene: 8. This CDR3 has 16 residues.

This rearrangement joins TRBV30 to TRBJ2-5; D possibly corresponds to TRBD2 (6 bases). V lost 3 bases, J lost 2 bases, and 16 bases lay in between. Germline V gene data show CDR1 as GTSNPN and CDR2 as SVGIG (reference sequence). The CDR3 is made up of 15 amino acids. The CDR3: CAWSGGVSAQETQYF. The CDR3 DNA reads TGTGCCTGGAGCGGCGGGGTGTCGGCACAAGAGACCCAGTACTTC. Drawing the rest from reference TRBV30 and TRBJ2-5, the complete variable domain is SQTIHQWPATLVQPVGSPLSLECTVEGTSNPNLYWYRQAAGRGLQLLFYSVGIGQISSEVPQNLSASRPQDRQFILSSKKLLLSDSGFYLCAWSGGVSAQETQYFGPGTRLLVL.

V usage is TRBV7-2 and J usage is TRBJ2-7; 7 nucleotides line up with TRBD2. Germline V lookup: CDR1 SGHTA, CDR2 FQGNSA. Unmatched junction bases numbered 6, after V lost 3 bases and J lost 1 base. The CDR3 contains 15 residues. The CDR3 loop reads CASSLGGAGSYEQYF. CDR3 nucleotides: TGTGCCAGCAGCTTGGGAGGGGCAGGATCCTACGAGCAGTACTTC.

The J gene is TRBJ2-2, the V gene TRBV6-6; 8 positions match TRBD1. The CDR3 consists of 16 residues. The germline gives CDR1 MNHNY, CDR2 SVGAGI (reference sequence). Trimming removed 0 bases from V and 3 bases from J; junction bases left unmatched: 3. The CDR3 is CASSYSDRGHTGELFF. The CDR3 nucleotides read TGTGCCAGCAGTTACTCCGACAGGGGTCACACCGGGGAGCTGTTTTTT.

The chain links TRBV11-1 to TRBJ1-2; perhaps TRBD1 as D (5 bases). From germline, CDR1 is SGHAT and CDR2 FQDESV (reference sequence). V was clipped by 2 bases and J by 4 bases, with 14 bases between them. The CDR3 is 15 amino acids. CDR3 residues: CASSLSLGASYGYTF. As DNA, the CDR3 is TGTGCCAGCAGCTTAAGTCTTGGGGCCAGCTATGGCTACACCTTC.